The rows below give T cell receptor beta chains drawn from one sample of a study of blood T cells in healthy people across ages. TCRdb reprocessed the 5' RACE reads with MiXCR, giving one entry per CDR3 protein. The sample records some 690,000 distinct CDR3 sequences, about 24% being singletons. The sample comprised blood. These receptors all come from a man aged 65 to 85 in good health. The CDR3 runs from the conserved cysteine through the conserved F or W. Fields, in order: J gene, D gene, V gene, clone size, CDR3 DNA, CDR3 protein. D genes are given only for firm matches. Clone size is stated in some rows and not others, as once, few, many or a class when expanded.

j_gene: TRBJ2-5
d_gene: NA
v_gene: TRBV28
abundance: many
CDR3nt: TGTGCCAGCAGTTTTCCGGCAGGGCAAGGGGTAGAGACCCAGTACTTC
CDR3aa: CASSFPAGQGVETQYF

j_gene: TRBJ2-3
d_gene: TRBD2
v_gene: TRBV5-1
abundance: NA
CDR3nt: TGCGCCAGCAGCTTGGAAGCGGGGGGCTTGGATACGCAGTATTTT
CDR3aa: CASSLEAGGLDTQYF

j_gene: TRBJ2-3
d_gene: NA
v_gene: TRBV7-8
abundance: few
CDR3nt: TGTGCCAGCACCGCGCAGGGTGTCACAGATACGCAGTATTTT
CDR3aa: CASTAQGVTDTQYF

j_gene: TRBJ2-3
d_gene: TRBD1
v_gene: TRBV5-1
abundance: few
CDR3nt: TGCGCCAGCGCCCGGGACAGGAGCACAGATACGCAGTATTTT
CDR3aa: CASARDRSTDTQYF

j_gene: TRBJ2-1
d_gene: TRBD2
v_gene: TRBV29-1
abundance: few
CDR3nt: TGCAGCGTTGGGGATTCCGCTAGCGGAGACTACAATGAGCAGTTCTTC
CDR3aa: CSVGDSASGDYNEQFF

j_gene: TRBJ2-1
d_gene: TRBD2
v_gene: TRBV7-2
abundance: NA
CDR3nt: TGTGCCGGCAGCCGAGCTAGCGGGGCCTACAATGAGCAGTTCTTC
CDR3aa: CAGSRASGAYNEQFF

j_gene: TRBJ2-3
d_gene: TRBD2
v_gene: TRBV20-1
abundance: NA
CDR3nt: TGCAGTGCTAGTCCAGGGACTAGCGGGAGGTTAGATACGCAGTATTTT
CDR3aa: CSASPGTSGRLDTQYF

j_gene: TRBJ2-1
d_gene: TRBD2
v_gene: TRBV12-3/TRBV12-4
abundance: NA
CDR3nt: TGTGCCAGCAGTTTGACCCCTAGCGGGCACAATGAGCAGTTCTTC
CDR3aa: CASSLTPSGHNEQFF

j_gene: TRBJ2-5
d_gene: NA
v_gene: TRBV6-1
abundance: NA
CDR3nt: TGTGCCAGCAGTGAATCACCGGGACCTCAGGTTTGGGAGACCCAGTACTTC
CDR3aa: CASSESPGPQVWETQYF

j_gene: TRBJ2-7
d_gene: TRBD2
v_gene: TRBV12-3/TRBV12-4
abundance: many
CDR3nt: TGTGCCAGCAGTCACCAGGGCGGGAGCTACGAGCAGTACTTC
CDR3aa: CASSHQGGSYEQYF

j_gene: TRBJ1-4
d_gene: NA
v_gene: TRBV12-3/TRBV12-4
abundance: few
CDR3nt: TGTGCCAGCAGTTTAACGGCAGAGGGTGAAAAACTGTTTTTT
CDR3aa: CASSLTAEGEKLFF

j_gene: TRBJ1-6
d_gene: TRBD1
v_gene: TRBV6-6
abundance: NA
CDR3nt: TGTGCCAGCAGTCACCACCGACAGGGGCGAAACGATAATTCACCCCTCCACTTT
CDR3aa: CASSHHRQGRNDNSPLHF

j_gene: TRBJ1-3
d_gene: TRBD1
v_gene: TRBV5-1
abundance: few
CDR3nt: TGCGCCAGCAGCAGGGACAGGGGATGGAACTCTGGAAACACTATATATTTT
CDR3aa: CASSRDRGWNSGNTIYF

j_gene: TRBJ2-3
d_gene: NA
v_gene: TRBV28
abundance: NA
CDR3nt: TGTGCCAGCAGTTTCGTCAGGGGGAGGCCGACAGATACGCAGTATTTT
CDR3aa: CASSFVRGRPTDTQYF

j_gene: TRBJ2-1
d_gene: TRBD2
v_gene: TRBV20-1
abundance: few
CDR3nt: TGCAGTGCTAGAGATAGCGGGAGCTCCTACAATGAGCAGTTCTTC
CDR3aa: CSARDSGSSYNEQFF

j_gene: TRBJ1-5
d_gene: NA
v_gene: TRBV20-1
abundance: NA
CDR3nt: TGCAGTGCTAAGGCCCACGAGGGCAATCAGCCCCAGCATTTT
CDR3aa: CSAKAHEGNQPQHF

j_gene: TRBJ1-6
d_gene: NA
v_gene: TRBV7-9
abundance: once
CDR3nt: TGTGCCAGCAGCTTAGGAGTGAGGCTTCAAGGGGATTCACCCCTCCACTTT
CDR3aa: CASSLGVRLQGDSPLHF